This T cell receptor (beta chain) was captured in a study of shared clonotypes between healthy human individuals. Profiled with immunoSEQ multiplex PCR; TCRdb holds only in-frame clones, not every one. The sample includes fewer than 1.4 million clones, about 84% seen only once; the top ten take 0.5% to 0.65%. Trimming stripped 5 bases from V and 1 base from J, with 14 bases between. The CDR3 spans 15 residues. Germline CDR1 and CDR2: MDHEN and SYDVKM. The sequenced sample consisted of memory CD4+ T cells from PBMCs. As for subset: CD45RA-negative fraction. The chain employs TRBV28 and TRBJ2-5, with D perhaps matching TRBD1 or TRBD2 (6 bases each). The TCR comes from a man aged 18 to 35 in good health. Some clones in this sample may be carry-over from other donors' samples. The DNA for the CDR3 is TGTGCCAGCAGTCCGACAGGCGGGATCCAAGAGACCCAGTACTTC. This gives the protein CASSPTGGIQETQYF.